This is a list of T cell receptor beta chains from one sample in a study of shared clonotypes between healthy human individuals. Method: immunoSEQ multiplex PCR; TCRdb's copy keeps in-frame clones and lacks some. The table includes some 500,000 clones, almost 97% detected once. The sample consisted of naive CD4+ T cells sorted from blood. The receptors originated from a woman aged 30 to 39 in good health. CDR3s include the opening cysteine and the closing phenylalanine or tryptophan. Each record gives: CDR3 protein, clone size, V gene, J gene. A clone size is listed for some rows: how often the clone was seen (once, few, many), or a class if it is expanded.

cdr3_aa: CASSVGQGGKYEQYF
clone_size: .
v_call: TRBV18
j_call: TRBJ2-7

cdr3_aa: CSATSGSYNEQFF
clone_size: .
v_call: TRBV29-1
j_call: TRBJ2-1

cdr3_aa: CASRGAQETQYF
clone_size: .
v_call: TRBV25-1
j_call: TRBJ2-5

cdr3_aa: CASSSDRPRMATIYF
clone_size: .
v_call: TRBV18
j_call: TRBJ1-3

cdr3_aa: CASRPRGVSYGYTF
clone_size: .
v_call: TRBV5-6
j_call: TRBJ1-2

cdr3_aa: CASSRQGGLETQYF
clone_size: .
v_call: TRBV4-1
j_call: TRBJ2-5

cdr3_aa: CASSPRDWGVHQPQHF
clone_size: .
v_call: TRBV28
j_call: TRBJ1-5

cdr3_aa: CASRGSGAGSYEQYF
clone_size: .
v_call: TRBV19
j_call: TRBJ2-7

cdr3_aa: CASSSDSPYGYTF
clone_size: .
v_call: TRBV5-1
j_call: TRBJ1-2

cdr3_aa: CASSSLTIGETQYF
clone_size: .
v_call: TRBV7-9
j_call: TRBJ2-5

cdr3_aa: CASRSPGTVYGYTF
clone_size: .
v_call: TRBV5-1
j_call: TRBJ1-2

cdr3_aa: CASRLGLAGGPVGTDTQYF
clone_size: .
v_call: TRBV12-2
j_call: TRBJ2-3

cdr3_aa: CASSPIGAQYTDTQYF
clone_size: .
v_call: TRBV14
j_call: TRBJ2-3

cdr3_aa: CASSQGGQGKATNEKLFF
clone_size: .
v_call: TRBV4-1
j_call: TRBJ1-4

cdr3_aa: CASSLTSGTLGETQYF
clone_size: .
v_call: TRBV6-5
j_call: TRBJ2-5

cdr3_aa: CASSSSRTSSYEQYF
clone_size: .
v_call: TRBV7-2
j_call: .

cdr3_aa: CASSFRGTGGYEQYF
clone_size: .
v_call: TRBV7-9
j_call: TRBJ2-7

cdr3_aa: CASSPQGLRDRAQQYF
clone_size: .
v_call: TRBV7-9
j_call: TRBJ2-5

cdr3_aa: CASSESRAGELFF
clone_size: .
v_call: TRBV10-2
j_call: TRBJ2-2

cdr3_aa: CASSEIVSLNTEAFF
clone_size: .
v_call: TRBV6-1
j_call: TRBJ1-1

cdr3_aa: CASSLGERTAYNEQFF
clone_size: .
v_call: TRBV7-8
j_call: TRBJ2-1

cdr3_aa: CASSQGEVLAETQYF
clone_size: .
v_call: TRBV4-2
j_call: TRBJ2-5

cdr3_aa: CASSLYPSGPYEQYF
clone_size: .
v_call: TRBV28
j_call: TRBJ2-7

cdr3_aa: CASRSEREEKLFF
clone_size: .
v_call: TRBV6-6
j_call: TRBJ1-4

cdr3_aa: CASSEFRSHQPQHF
clone_size: .
v_call: TRBV2
j_call: TRBJ1-5

cdr3_aa: CASSPGQSWTEQYF
clone_size: .
v_call: TRBV4-2
j_call: TRBJ2-7

cdr3_aa: CASSSGVRDSSYEQYF
clone_size: .
v_call: TRBV7-3
j_call: TRBJ2-7

cdr3_aa: CASSPGQNYGYTF
clone_size: .
v_call: TRBV2
j_call: TRBJ1-2

cdr3_aa: CASSFASGSSYEQYF
clone_size: .
v_call: TRBV18
j_call: TRBJ2-7

cdr3_aa: CASSATGGLNEKLFF
clone_size: .
v_call: TRBV7-9
j_call: TRBJ1-4

cdr3_aa: CASSDLVGTPGELFF
clone_size: .
v_call: TRBV6-1
j_call: TRBJ2-2

cdr3_aa: CASSIYAGPYSNQPQHF
clone_size: .
v_call: TRBV19
j_call: TRBJ1-5

cdr3_aa: CASSATHEQYF
clone_size: .
v_call: TRBV11-3
j_call: TRBJ2-7

cdr3_aa: CASSRGGAKEAFF
clone_size: .
v_call: TRBV4-2
j_call: TRBJ1-1

cdr3_aa: CASGGAEAFF
clone_size: .
v_call: TRBV28
j_call: TRBJ1-1

cdr3_aa: CASTTPLDTDTQYF
clone_size: once
v_call: TRBV2
j_call: TRBJ2-3

cdr3_aa: CASSGSQNYNEQFF
clone_size: .
v_call: TRBV9
j_call: TRBJ2-1

cdr3_aa: CASSTGGVEYEQYF
clone_size: .
v_call: TRBV7-4
j_call: TRBJ2-7

cdr3_aa: CASSSPLGGRYGYTF
clone_size: .
v_call: TRBV27
j_call: TRBJ1-2

cdr3_aa: CASSQQGLSNQPQHF
clone_size: .
v_call: TRBV6-6
j_call: TRBJ1-5

cdr3_aa: CASSLVGQGNGAGANVLTF
clone_size: .
v_call: TRBV5-1
j_call: TRBJ2-6

cdr3_aa: CASSQDKGVAYTDEQFF
clone_size: .
v_call: TRBV4-1
j_call: TRBJ2-1

cdr3_aa: CASSEEASGRSLYNEQFF
clone_size: .
v_call: TRBV6-1
j_call: TRBJ2-1

cdr3_aa: CASSLSSGSYNEQFF
clone_size: .
v_call: TRBV27
j_call: TRBJ2-1

cdr3_aa: CAISTGSNQPQHF
clone_size: .
v_call: TRBV10-3
j_call: TRBJ1-5

cdr3_aa: CASSEWGGTVPYEQYF
clone_size: .
v_call: TRBV25-1
j_call: TRBJ2-7

cdr3_aa: CASSTRLAGEGDIQYF
clone_size: .
v_call: TRBV5-4
j_call: TRBJ2-4

cdr3_aa: CASTYDGRMNTEAFF
clone_size: .
v_call: TRBV19
j_call: TRBJ1-1

cdr3_aa: CASSIQLNQPQHF
clone_size: .
v_call: TRBV19
j_call: TRBJ1-5

cdr3_aa: CASSILGAGDEQYF
clone_size: .
v_call: TRBV19
j_call: .

cdr3_aa: CASSPNHGDIGDEQYF
clone_size: .
v_call: TRBV18
j_call: TRBJ2-7

cdr3_aa: CASNVGPNTEAFF
clone_size: .
v_call: TRBV9
j_call: TRBJ1-1